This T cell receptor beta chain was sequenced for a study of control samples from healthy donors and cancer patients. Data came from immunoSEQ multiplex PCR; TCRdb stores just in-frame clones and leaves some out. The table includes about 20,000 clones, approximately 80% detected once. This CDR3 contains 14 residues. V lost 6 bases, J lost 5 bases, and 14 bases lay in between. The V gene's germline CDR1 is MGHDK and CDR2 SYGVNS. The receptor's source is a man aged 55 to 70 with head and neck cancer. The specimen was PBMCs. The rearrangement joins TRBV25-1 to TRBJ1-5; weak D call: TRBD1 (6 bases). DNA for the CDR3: TGTGCCAGCAGCAGGGGCTGGGTGGATCAGCCCCAGCATTTT. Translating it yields CASSRGWVDQPQHF. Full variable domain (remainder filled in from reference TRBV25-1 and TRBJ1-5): EADIYQTPRYLVIGTGKKITLECSQTMGHDKMYWYQQDPGMELHLIHYSYGVNSTEKGDLSSESTVSRIRTEHFPLTLESARPSHTSQYLCASSRGWVDQPQHFGDGTRLSIL.